This T cell receptor beta chain is from a study of shared clonotypes between healthy human individuals. The CDR3 runs to 17 residues. V gave up 3 bases and J gave up 1 base, with 16 bases separating them. In germline, CDR1 is SGHRS, CDR2 YFSETQ. The repertoire was sequenced with immunoSEQ multiplex PCR; TCRdb's copy has only in-frame clones and lacks some. The data contain roughly 770,000 clones, 90% to 98% of them singletons. CD8 cells classed as naive were CD45RO-negative and positively selected for CCR7, excluding terminally differentiated effector memory CD45RA+ cells. This receptor was obtained from a man aged 25 to 40 in good health. The J gene is TRBJ1-4, the V gene TRBV5-1; maybe TRBD1 (6 bases). The sequencing input was naive CD8+ T cells sorted from blood. The CDR3 bases are TGCGCCAGCAGCTCCGACAGGAGCGGAGGAACTAATGAAAAACTGTTTTTT. It encodes CASSSDRSGGTNEKLFF. Together with reference TRBV5-1 and TRBJ1-4, the CDR3 gives the full variable domain: KAGVTQTPRYLIKTRGQQVTLSCSPISGHRSVSWYQQTPGQGLQFLFEYFSETQRNKGNFPGRFSGRQFSNSRSEMNVSTLELGDSALYLCASSSDRSGGTNEKLFFGSGTQLSVL.